The entry below describes one TCR beta chain. The investigators amplified TCR beta CDR3 regions from RNA transcripts. RT-PCR in the first round (using the HTBI primer set) targeted the TCR CDR3. In TCRdb, the multiplex PCR reads were re-called with MiXCR into one record per CDR3 protein. Among about 350,000 distinct CDR3 sequences listed, about 14% were seen once. This specimen belongs to a study of T cells in Graves' hyperthyroidism and ophthalmopathy. CDR1 ENHRY and CDR2 SYGVKD come from the germline V gene. V was pared by 11 bases and J by 0 bases, with 20 bases between. CDR3 length: 17 residues. Material: blood. This receptor was identified in a woman in her 30s with Graves' hyperthyroidism. J is TRBJ2-6 and V is TRBV10-3; TRBD1 might be the D (6 bases). The CDR3 sequence is CASSRDTRSSGANVLTF. Here the CDR3 DNA reads TGTGCCTCAAGCCGGGACACGCGGTCCTCTGGGGCCAACGTCCTGACTTTC.